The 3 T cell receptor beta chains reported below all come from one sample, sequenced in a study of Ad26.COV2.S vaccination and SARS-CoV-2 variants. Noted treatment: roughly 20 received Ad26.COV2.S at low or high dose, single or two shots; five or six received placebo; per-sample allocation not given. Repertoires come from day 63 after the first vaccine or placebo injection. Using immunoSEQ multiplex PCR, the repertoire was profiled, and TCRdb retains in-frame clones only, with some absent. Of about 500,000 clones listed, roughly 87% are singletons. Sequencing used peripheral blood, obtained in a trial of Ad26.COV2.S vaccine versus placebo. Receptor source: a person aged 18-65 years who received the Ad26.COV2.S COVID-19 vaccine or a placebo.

For the CDR3, the DNA is TGCGCCAGCAGCCAAAGTTTTCTTGGTAGCCGGGACACTGAAGCTTTCTTT. It is translated as CASSQSFLGSRDTEAFF. This sequence joins TRBV4-1 and TRBJ1-1; D is ambiguous. Germline loops: CDR1 MGHRA, CDR2 YSYEKL. This CDR3 region has 17 residues. The V and J ends lost 2 bases and 3 bases respectively, with 19 bases between them.

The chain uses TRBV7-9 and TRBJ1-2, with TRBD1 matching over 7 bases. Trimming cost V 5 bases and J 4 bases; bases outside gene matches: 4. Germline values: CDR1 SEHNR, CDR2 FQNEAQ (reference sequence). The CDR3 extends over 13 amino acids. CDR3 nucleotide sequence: TGTGCCAGCAGCCCCGGACAGGCCTATGGCTACACCTTC. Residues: CASSPGQAYGYTF.

The CDR3 DNA reads TGTGCCAGCAGAAGAGACAGAAGAGAAGCTTTCTTT. Encoded protein: CASRRDRREAFF. The chain is built from TRBV2 and TRBJ1-1; weak D call: TRBD1 (5 bases). The CDR3 has 12 residues. The V end was cut by 6 bases, the J end by 8 bases, with 13 bases between. CDR1 is SNHLY, CDR2 FYNNEI, per germline.